These 26 T cell receptor beta chains share one sample of origin, sequenced in a study of T-cell memory formation after mild COVID-19. TCRdb fed the 5' RACE reads into MiXCR, producing one record per CDR3 protein. The sample lists tens of thousands of distinct CDR3 sequences, about 15% occurring once. Sequenced: PBMCs or a T cell subset sorted from them (not recorded which). Receptors were obtained from an adult who had mild COVID-19 (a few samples of this study predate the infection). Cell type and time point are not known.

This clonotype was detected ten times or more. This rearrangement joins TRBV7-9 to TRBJ1-1; 8 nucleotides line up with TRBD1. The ends lost 5 bases at V and 4 bases at J; junction bases unmatched: 6. The germline V gene has CDR1 SEHNR and CDR2 FQNEAQ (reference sequence). The length of the CDR3 is 14 residues. CDR3 sequence (DNA): TGTGCCAGCAGCCCGGGACAGGTGGGCACTGAAGCTTTCTTT. It encodes CASSPGQVGTEAFF.

This clonotype was detected many times. This rearrangement joins TRBV6-6 to TRBJ1-3, with a weak D call TRBD1 (5 bases). Trimming took 0 bases from V and 4 from J, leaving 19 bases between them. Germline-derived CDR1 and CDR2 are MNHNY and SVGAGI (reference sequence). CDR3 size: 18 residues. CDR3 region: CASSYSLGTEGYGNTIYF. CDR3 DNA: TGTGCCAGCAGTTACTCGCTGGGGACGGAGGGATACGGAAACACCATATATTTT.

In this sample, this clonotype turned up a few times. This chain connects TRBV30 to TRBJ2-1; tentative D call: TRBD2 (5 bases). V was cut by 0 bases and J by 10 bases, with 16 bases left in between. Per germline, CDR1 GTSNPN and CDR2 SVGIG (reference sequence). This CDR3 is 14 amino acids long. Here the CDR3 reads CAWSVIGVGSEQFF. As DNA, the CDR3 is TGTGCCTGGAGTGTAATCGGAGTTGGGAGCGAGCAGTTCTTC.

This clonotype has a count of ten or more. The genes are TRBV27 and TRBJ2-1; D is possibly TRBD1 (5 bases). V was pared by 1 base and J by 8 bases, with 9 bases between. CDR3 size: 13 residues. Germline V gene sequence: CDR1 MNHEY, CDR2 SMNVEV (reference sequence). This CDR3 reads CASSLLRQYEQFF. For the CDR3, the DNA is TGTGCCAGCAGTTTATTGCGACAGTATGAGCAGTTCTTC.

This clonotype was seen many times. V is TRBV7-2 and J is TRBJ1-2, with D possibly matching TRBD1 (5 bases). The germline V gene has CDR1 SGHTA and CDR2 FQGNSA. V shed 5 bases and J shed 2 bases, with 15 bases lying between them. The CDR3 covers 15 residues. For the CDR3, the DNA is TGTGCCAGCAGCCCCAGGCAACGACAGAACTATGGCTACACCTTC. Amino acid sequence: CASSPRQRQNYGYTF.

This clonotype showed up just a few times. The chain is built from TRBV11-2 and TRBJ2-2; D unclear. In germline, CDR1 is SGHAT, CDR2 FQNNGV. Trimming cost V 6 bases and J 4 bases, with 12 bases left between them. The CDR3 runs to 14 residues. This CDR3 reads CASSSQFSTGELFF. CDR3 bases: TGTGCCAGCAGTTCACAATTTAGCACCGGGGAGCTGTTTTTT.

This clonotype has at least ten counts. The rearrangement joins TRBV25-1 to TRBJ2-7, with D perhaps TRBD2 (6 bases). In germline, CDR1 is MGHDK, CDR2 SYGVNS. The CDR3 spans 14 residues. V gave up 8 bases and J gave up 0 bases, with 14 bases separating them. The CDR3 spells CASATEGNSYEQYF. The CDR3 region has the DNA TGTGCCAGCGCAACGGAGGGAAACTCCTACGAGCAGTACTTC.

The table lists this clonotype with many counts. The chain recombines TRBV6-6 with TRBJ1-5, with 7 bases identical to TRBD1. J lost 0 bases, V lost 6 bases, and 14 bases had no gene match. The CDR3 covers 18 residues. Germline V gene lookup returns CDR1 MNHNY and CDR2 SVGAGI (reference sequence). CDR3 nucleotides: TGTGCCAGCAGATCGACAGGGACAAGAAGAAGTAGCAATCAGCCCCAGCATTTT. This translates into CASRSTGTRRSSNQPQHF.

This clonotype has at least ten counts. V and J are TRBV7-2 and TRBJ2-3; no firm D call. V was trimmed by 5 bases and J by 6 bases, leaving 12 bases between them. This CDR3 has 13 amino acids. Germline CDR1 and CDR2: SGHTA and FQGNSA. The CDR3 DNA follows: TGTGCCAGCAGCCTTACGAACGGGGATACGCAGTATTTT. Its protein is CASSLTNGDTQYF.

This clonotype was seen a few times. The J gene is TRBJ1-3, the V gene TRBV5-1; 9 positions match TRBD1. V gave up 4 bases and J gave up 2 bases; unmatched junction bases: 7. The CDR3 contains 16 residues. Germline loops: CDR1 SGHRS, CDR2 YFSETQ. The CDR3 DNA sequence: TGCGCCAGCAGCATACAGGGGGCCCAGGCTGGAAACACCATATATTTT. Protein product: CASSIQGAQAGNTIYF.

The rearrangement links TRBV2 to TRBJ2-3; D possibly uses TRBD1 or TRBD2 (6 bases each). Germline assignment: CDR1 SNHLY and CDR2 FYNNEI. V dropped 8 bases and J dropped 2 bases, with 8 bases sitting between them. The CDR3 is 12 amino acids. CDR3 nucleotides: TGTGCCAGCGGGGGGCCCACAGATACGCAGTATTTT. The encoded protein is CASGGPTDTQYF.

In its sample, this clonotype was seen many times. The V and J genes are TRBV10-3 and TRBJ2-5; TRBD2 is a possible D gene (6 bases). The length of the CDR3 is 17 residues. The V gene's germline CDR1 is ENHRY and CDR2 SYGVKD. With 2 bases removed from V and 1 base from J, the gap between germline ends came to 17 bases. This CDR3 reads CAISEPTAGGTQETQYF. The CDR3 nucleotides are TGTGCCATCAGTGAGCCCACCGCCGGCGGGACCCAAGAGACCCAGTACTTC.

This clonotype occurred many times. The rearrangement links TRBV12-3 or TRBV12-4 to TRBJ2-7; either TRBD1 or TRBD2 may fit D (7 bases each). The CDR3 spans 16 residues. Trimming stripped 5 bases from V and 7 bases from J, with 24 bases between. The CDR3: CASSPLGEGARREQYF. The DNA for the CDR3 is TGTGCCAGCAGTCCTTTGGGGGAGGGGGCCAGAAGGGAGCAGTACTTC.

Only a few counts were recorded for this clonotype. The rearrangement joins TRBV9 to TRBJ2-7; unclear D gene. Germline CDR1 and CDR2: SGDLS and YYNGEE. This CDR3 is built from 14 residues. Trimming shortened V by 5 bases and J by 4 bases, and 16 bases separated the two germline ends. CDR3 DNA sequence: TGTGCCAGCAGTCGAACCGGGTCCCAATACGAGCAGTACTTC. Translation gives CASSRTGSQYEQYF.

This clonotype showed up just a few times. The chain links TRBV19 to TRBJ2-2; 7 nucleotides match TRBD1. This CDR3 is built from 14 residues. V trimming: 3 bases; J trimming: 4 bases; junction bases outside the gene matches: 2. Germline-derived CDR1 and CDR2 are LNHDA and SQIVND (reference sequence). The CDR3 protein is CASSIYRGTGELFF. DNA for the CDR3: TGTGCCAGTAGTATCTACAGGGGCACCGGGGAGCTGTTTTTT.

This clonotype was seen many times. V and J are TRBV5-6 and TRBJ1-1; D unclear. CDR3 length equals 13 residues. Trimming cost V 3 bases and J 1 base, with 7 bases left between them. Germline V CDR1 and CDR2: SGHDT, YYEEEE. The CDR3: CASSYRRNTEAFF. CDR3 sequence (DNA): TGTGCCAGCAGCTACAGAAGGAACACTGAAGCTTTCTTT.

This clonotype was observed many times. The gene calls are TRBV20-1 and TRBJ1-5; D perhaps matches TRBD1 (5 bases). Germline V gene data show CDR1 as DFQATT and CDR2 as SNEGSKA (reference sequence). The CDR3 runs 14 residues. The V and J ends lost 5 bases and 3 bases respectively, with 14 bases between them. CDR3 nucleotide sequence: TGCAGTGCTCGTGGGGGACCGCTCAATCAGCCCCAGCATTTT. This codes for CSARGGPLNQPQHF.

This clonotype was picked up many times. The CDR3 sequence: CASSYRRAQYEQYF. The CDR3, as DNA: TGTGCCAGCAGTTATAGGAGGGCCCAGTACGAGCAGTACTTC. This rearrangement joins TRBV6-5 to TRBJ2-7; perhaps TRBD2 as D (6 bases). V lost 3 bases and J 4 bases, leaving 13 bases between the germline ends. Germline V CDR1 and CDR2: MNHEY, SVGAGI. The CDR3 runs to 14 residues.

This clonotype was seen at least ten times. The chain carries TRBV9 and TRBJ2-3, with D uncertain. Trimming removed 5 bases from V and 2 bases from J, with 6 bases in between. The V gene's germline CDR1 is SGDLS and CDR2 YYNGEE. The CDR3 spans 12 residues. The CDR3 DNA reads TGTGCCAGCAGTTCCCACACAGATACGCAGTATTTT. Translation: CASSSHTDTQYF.

This clonotype was found many times. The chain has TRBV5-1 and TRBJ2-7; D ambiguous. Germline lookup yields CDR1 SGHRS and CDR2 YFSETQ. The CDR3 length is 15 residues. Trimming pared 4 bases from V and 0 bases from J, leaving 14 bases between. CDR3 sequence: CASSPRQPGSYEQYF. The DNA of the CDR3 is TGCGCCAGCAGCCCTCGGCAGCCAGGCTCCTACGAGCAGTACTTC.

In its sample, this clonotype was seen many times. The rearrangement links TRBV4-2 to TRBJ2-1; no firm D call. V gave up 1 base and J gave up 6 bases, with 4 bases separating them. The germline gives CDR1 LGHNA, CDR2 YNFKEQ. The CDR3 has 12 residues. In DNA form, the CDR3 reads TGTGCCAGCAGCCAAGGGGGCAATGAGCAGTTCTTC. This translates into CASSQGGNEQFF.

The chain links TRBV6-2 or TRBV6-3 to TRBJ2-2; 9 bases agree with TRBD1. The CDR3 is 14 residues long. Germline V CDR1 and CDR2: MNHEY, SVGEGT. V trimming: 7 bases; J trimming: 5 bases; junction bases outside the gene matches: 5. The CDR3 loop is CASTGQGWTGELFF. CDR3 sequence (DNA): TGTGCCAGCACCGGACAGGGGTGGACCGGGGAGCTGTTTTTT.

The chain employs TRBV21-1 and TRBJ2-1; the table's D call TRBD1 went unverified against the DNA. TRBV21-1 is designated a pseudogene. The CDR3 runs to 15 residues. The CDR3 protein is CASSKARQPGVEQFF. The CDR3 DNA sequence: TGTGCCAGCAGCAAAGCGCGGCAACCGGGTGTGGAGCAGTTCTTC.

This clonotype appeared many times. The rearrangement links TRBV7-3 to TRBJ2-3, with 7 nucleotides matching TRBD2. Germline CDR1 and CDR2: SGHTA and FQGTGA. With V trimmed by 3 bases and J by 2 bases, 2 bases remained unmatched. This CDR3 has 14 amino acids. The CDR3 DNA sequence: TGTGCCAGCAGCTTCGGGGGGAACACAGATACGCAGTATTTT. The encoded protein is CASSFGGNTDTQYF.

This clonotype was seen repeatedly, ten times or more. The CDR3 DNA follows: TGTGCCAGCTCGTCAGACTCTGGAAACACCATATATTTT. Translating it yields CASSSDSGNTIYF. V is TRBV18 and J is TRBJ1-3; D remains unclear. The germline V and J ends were trimmed by 6 bases and 0 bases, with 6 bases remaining between them. Germline V gene lookup returns CDR1 KGHSH and CDR2 LQKENI. CDR3 length equals 13 residues.

The chain combines TRBV5-1 with TRBJ1-1, with unresolved D. The CDR3 covers 14 residues. Germline V gene lookup returns CDR1 SGHRS and CDR2 YFSETQ. V lost 0 bases and J lost 5, with 11 bases in between. The CDR3, as DNA: TGCGCCAGCAGCTTGGGGTCCCGGGAGACTGAAGCTTTCTTT. This translates into CASSLGSRETEAFF. Full variable domain (remainder filled in from reference TRBV5-1 and TRBJ1-1): KAGVTQTPRYLIKTRGQQVTLSCSPISGHRSVSWYQQTPGQGLQFLFEYFSETQRNKGNFPGRFSGRQFSNSRSEMNVSTLELGDSALYLCASSLGSRETEAFFGQGTRLTVV.